Below, one TCR beta chain is given with its context. This sample was taken from a study of blood T cell repertoires in COVID-19. Across the study: Material from acute and convalescent COVID-19 was sourced from the United States, Italy and Spain. PBMCs, B-cell-depleted T cells, or T cells were the source of the cDNA or gDNA that made up the material.

Study processing details: From reference gene primer amplification, estimates of nucleated cell counts were derived. TCRdb's copy holds only in-frame clones and misses some; the assay was immunoSEQ multiplex PCR. V, J and clone size derive from that table, while D and trimming were established from the DNA sequence. The data show more than 100,000 clones, with approximately 86% seen just once and approximately 3.7% held by the top ten. V lost 2 bases, J lost 7 bases, and 12 bases lay in between. The germline V gene has CDR1 MNHEY and CDR2 SVGAGI. CDR3 size: 14 residues. Sequenced: peripheral blood. The V gene is TRBV6-5, the J gene TRBJ1-5, with D possibly being TRBD1 (6 bases). This TCR was sampled from a human donor in a cohort sampled during active COVID-19. In DNA form, the CDR3 reads TGTGCCAGCAGTTACCAGGGGTCGGGGCAGCCCCAGCATTTT. This codes for CASSYQGSGQPQHF.